The clone carrying this TCR beta chain is a singleton in its sample. The data belong to a study of blood T cell repertoires in COVID-19. Looking at the study overall: PBMCs, B-cell-depleted T cells, or T cells provided the cDNA or gDNA that made up the material.

Authors' methods: Amplified reference gene primers provided the basis for estimating nucleated cell counts. TCRdb keeps only in-frame clones here, not all; method: immunoSEQ multiplex PCR. From that table come the V and J calls and clone size; the DNA was used to work out D and trimming. The sample lists around 150,000 clones, 70% to 85% occurring once. Germline assignment: CDR1 LGHNA and CDR2 YNFKEQ. There are 15 residues in the CDR3. The ends were cut back, 4 bases at V and 5 bases at J, with 15 bases in the middle. The receptor was derived from a man aged 55 to 70 who had recovered from COVID-19. The sample was peripheral blood. V gene TRBV4-2 combines with J gene TRBJ1-5, with D possibly matching TRBD1 (6 bases). The CDR3 DNA reads as TGTGCCAGCAGCCGGAGTTCAGGGGAATATCAGCCCCAGCATTTT. It codes for CASSRSSGEYQPQHF.